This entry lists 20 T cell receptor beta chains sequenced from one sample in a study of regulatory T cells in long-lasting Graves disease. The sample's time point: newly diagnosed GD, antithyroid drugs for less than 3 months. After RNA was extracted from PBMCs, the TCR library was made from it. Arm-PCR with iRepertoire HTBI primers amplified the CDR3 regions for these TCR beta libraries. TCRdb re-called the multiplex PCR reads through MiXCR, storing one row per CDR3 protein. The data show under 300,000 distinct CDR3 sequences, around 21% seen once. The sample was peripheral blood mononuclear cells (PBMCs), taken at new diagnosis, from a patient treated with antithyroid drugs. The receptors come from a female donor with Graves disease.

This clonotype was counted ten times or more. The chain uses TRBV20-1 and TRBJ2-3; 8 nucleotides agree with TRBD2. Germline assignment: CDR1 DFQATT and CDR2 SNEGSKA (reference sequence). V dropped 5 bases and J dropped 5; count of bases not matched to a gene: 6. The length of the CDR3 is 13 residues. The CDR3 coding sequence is TGCAGTGCTGCGCGGGGGGCCGGAGATACGCAGTATTTT. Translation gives CSAARGAGDTQYF.

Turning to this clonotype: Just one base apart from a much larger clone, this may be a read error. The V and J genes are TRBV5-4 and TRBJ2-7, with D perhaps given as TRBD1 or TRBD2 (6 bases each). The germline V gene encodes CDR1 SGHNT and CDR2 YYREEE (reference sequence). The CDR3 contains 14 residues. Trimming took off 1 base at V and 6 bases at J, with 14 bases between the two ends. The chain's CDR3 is CASSLFKGGAEQYF. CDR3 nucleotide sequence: TGTGCCAGCAGCTTGTTTAAGGGGGGAGCCGAGCAGTACTTC.

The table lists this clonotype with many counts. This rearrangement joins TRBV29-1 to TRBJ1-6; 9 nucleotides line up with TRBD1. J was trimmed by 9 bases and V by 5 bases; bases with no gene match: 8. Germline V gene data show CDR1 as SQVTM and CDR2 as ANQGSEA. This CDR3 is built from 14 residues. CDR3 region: CSVRTGARGSPLHF. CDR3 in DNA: TGCAGCGTTCGGACAGGGGCGAGGGGTTCACCCCTCCACTTT.

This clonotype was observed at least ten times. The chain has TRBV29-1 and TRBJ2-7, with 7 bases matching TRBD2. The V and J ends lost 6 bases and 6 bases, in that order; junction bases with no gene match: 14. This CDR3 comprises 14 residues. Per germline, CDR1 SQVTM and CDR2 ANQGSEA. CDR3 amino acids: CSVAIVGGIGEQYF. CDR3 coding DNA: TGCAGCGTCGCCATAGTGGGGGGGATTGGCGAGCAGTACTTC.

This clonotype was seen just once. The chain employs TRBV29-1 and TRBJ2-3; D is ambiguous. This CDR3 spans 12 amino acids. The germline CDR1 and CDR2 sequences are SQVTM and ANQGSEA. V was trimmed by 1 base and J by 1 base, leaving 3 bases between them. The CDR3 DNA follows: TGCAGCGTTGAAGGGGGCACAGATACGCAGTATTTT. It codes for CSVEGGTDTQYF.

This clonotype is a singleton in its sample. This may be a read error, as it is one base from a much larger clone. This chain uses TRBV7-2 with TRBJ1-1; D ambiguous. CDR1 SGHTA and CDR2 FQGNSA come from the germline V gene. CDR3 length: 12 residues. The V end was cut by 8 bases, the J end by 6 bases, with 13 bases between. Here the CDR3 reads CASCPIPPEAFF. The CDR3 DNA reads TGTGCCAGCTGCCCCATCCCACCTGAAGCTTTCTTT.

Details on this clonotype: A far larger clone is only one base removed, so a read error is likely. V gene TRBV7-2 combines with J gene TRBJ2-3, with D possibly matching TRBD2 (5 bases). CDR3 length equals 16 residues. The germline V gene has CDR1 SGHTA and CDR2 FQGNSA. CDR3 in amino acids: CANSFRWGAPLDTQYF. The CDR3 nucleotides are TGTGCCAACAGCTTCCGTTGGGGAGCCCCCCTAGATACGCAGTATTTT.

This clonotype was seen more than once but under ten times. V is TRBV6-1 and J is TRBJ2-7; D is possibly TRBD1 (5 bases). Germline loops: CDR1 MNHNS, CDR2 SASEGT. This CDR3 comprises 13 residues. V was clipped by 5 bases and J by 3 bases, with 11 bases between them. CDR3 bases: TGTGCCAGCAGTCCCGACAGCTACTACGAGCAGTACTTC. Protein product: CASSPDSYYEQYF.

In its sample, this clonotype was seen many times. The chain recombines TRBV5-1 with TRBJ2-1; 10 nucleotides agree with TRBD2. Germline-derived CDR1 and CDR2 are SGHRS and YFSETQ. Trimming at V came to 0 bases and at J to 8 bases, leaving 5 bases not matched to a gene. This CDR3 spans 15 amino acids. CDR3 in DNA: TGCGCCAGCAGCTTGGTTCTAGCGGGAGTAGATGAGCAGTTCTTC. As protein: CASSLVLAGVDEQFF.

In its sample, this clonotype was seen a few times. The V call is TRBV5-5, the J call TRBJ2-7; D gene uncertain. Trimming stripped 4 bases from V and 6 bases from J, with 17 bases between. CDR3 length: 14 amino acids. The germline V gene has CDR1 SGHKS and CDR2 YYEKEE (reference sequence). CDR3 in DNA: TGTGCCAGCAGCCCCAGTCACCTAGGGCTCGAGCAGTACTTC. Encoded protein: CASSPSHLGLEQYF. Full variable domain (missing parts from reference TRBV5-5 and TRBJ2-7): DAGVTQSPTHLIKTRGQQVTLRCSPISGHKSVSWYQQVLGQGPQFIFQYYEKEERGRGNFPDRFSARQFPNYSSELNVNALLLGDSALYLCASSPSHLGLEQYFGPGTRLTVT.

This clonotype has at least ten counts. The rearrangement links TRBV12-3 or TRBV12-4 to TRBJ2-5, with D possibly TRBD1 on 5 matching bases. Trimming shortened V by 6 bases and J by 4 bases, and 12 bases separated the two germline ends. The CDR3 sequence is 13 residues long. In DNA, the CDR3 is TGTGCCAGCAGGCTTGGGGCCTTAGAGACCCAGTACTTC. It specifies CASRLGALETQYF.

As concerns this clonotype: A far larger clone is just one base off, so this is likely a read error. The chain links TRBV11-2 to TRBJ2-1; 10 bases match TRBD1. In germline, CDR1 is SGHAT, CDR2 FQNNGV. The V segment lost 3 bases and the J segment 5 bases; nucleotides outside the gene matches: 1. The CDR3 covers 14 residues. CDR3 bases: TGTGCCAGCAGCTTCGGGACAGGGGACAATGAGCAGTTCTTC. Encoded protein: CASSFGTGDNEQFF.

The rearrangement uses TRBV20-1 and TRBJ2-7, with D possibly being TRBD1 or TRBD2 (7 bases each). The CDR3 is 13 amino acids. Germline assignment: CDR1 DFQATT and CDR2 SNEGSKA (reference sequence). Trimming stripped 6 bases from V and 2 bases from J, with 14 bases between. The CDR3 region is CSAPRGGTYEQYF. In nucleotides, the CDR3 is TGCAGTGCCCCCAGGGGGGGTACCTACGAGCAGTACTTC.

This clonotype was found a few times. The chain's CDR3 is CASSLLMGSYEQYF. The CDR3 DNA reads TGTGCCAGCAGTTTATTAATGGGTTCCTACGAGCAGTACTTC. The V call is TRBV28, the J call TRBJ2-7; D is unresolved. Germline V gene lookup returns CDR1 MDHEN and CDR2 SYDVKM. This CDR3 comprises 14 residues. V lost 1 base, J lost 1 base, and 8 bases lay in between.

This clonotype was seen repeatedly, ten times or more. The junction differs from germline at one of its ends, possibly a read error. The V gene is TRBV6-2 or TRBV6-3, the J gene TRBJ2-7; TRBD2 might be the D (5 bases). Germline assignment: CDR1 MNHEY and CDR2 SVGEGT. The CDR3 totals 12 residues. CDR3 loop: CASSESGYEQYF. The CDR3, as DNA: TGCGCCAGCAGTGAGTCGGGATACGAGCAGTACTTC.

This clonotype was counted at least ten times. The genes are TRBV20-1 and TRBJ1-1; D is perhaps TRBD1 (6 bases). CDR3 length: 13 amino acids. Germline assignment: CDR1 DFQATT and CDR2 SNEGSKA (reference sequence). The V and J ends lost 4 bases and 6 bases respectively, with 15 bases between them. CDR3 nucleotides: TGCAGTGCTATGTACAGGGTTGGGGCTGAAGCTTTCTTT. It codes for CSAMYRVGAEAFF.

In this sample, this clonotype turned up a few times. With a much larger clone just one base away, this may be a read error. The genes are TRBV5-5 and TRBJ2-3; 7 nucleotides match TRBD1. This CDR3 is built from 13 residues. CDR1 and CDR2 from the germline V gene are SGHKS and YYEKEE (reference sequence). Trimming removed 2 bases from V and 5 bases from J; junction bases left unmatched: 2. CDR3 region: CASSLRGQDTQYF. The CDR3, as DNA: TGTGCCAGCAGCTTAAGGGGGCAAGATACGCAGTATTTT.

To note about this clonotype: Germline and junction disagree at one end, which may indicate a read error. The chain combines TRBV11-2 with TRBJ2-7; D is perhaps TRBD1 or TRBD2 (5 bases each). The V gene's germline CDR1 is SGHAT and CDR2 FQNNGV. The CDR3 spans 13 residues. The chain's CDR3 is CAGSLARGYEQYF. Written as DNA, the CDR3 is TGTGCCGGCAGCTTAGCGAGGGGTTACGAGCAGTACTTC.

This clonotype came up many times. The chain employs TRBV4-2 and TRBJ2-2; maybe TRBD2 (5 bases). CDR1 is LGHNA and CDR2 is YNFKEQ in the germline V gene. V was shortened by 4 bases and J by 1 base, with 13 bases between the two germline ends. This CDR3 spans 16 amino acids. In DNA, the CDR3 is TGTGCCAGCAGCCGGAAACTAGTTGGGAACACCGGGGAGCTGTTTTTT. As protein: CASSRKLVGNTGELFF.

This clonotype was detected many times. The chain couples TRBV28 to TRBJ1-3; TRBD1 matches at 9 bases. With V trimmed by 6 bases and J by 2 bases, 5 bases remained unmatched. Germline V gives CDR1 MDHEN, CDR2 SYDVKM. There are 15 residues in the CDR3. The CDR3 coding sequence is TGTGCCAGCAGCGGAGGACAGGGGCCTGGAAACACCATATATTTT. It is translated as CASSGGQGPGNTIYF.